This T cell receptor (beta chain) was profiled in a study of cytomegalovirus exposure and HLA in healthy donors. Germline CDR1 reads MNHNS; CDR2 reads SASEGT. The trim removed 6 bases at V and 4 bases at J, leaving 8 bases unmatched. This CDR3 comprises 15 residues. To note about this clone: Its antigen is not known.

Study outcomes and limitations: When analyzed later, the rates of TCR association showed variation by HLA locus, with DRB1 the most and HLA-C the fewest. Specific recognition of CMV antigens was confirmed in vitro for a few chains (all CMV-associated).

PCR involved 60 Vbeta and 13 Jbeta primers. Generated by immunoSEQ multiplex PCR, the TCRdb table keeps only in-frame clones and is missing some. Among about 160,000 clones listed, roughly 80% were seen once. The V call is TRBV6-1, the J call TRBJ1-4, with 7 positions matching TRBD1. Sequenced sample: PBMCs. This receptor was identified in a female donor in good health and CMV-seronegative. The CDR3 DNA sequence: TGTGCCAGCAGGCGAACAGGGGCGGTTAATGAAAAACTGTTTTTT. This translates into CASRRTGAVNEKLFF.